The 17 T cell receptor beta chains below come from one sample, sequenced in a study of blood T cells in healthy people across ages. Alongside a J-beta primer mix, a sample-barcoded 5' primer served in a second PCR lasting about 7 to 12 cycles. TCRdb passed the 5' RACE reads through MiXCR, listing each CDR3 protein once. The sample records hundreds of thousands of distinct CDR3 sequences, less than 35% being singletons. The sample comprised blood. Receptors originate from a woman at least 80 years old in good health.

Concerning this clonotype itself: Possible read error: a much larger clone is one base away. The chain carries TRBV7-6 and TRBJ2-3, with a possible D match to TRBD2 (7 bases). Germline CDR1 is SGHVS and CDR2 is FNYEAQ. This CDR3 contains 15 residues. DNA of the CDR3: TGTGCCAGCAGCTTAGCAGGGGGGGGCGCAGATACGCGGTATTTT. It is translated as CASSLAGGGADTRYF. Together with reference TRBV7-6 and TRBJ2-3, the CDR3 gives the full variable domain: GAGVSQSPRYKVTKRGQDVALRCDPISGHVSLYWYRQALGQGPEFLTYFNYEAQQDKSGLPNDRFSAERPEGSISTLTIQRTEQRDSAMYRCASSLAGGGADTRYFGPGTRLTVL.

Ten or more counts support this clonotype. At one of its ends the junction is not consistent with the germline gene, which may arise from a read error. The CDR3 bases are TGTGCTAGCAGCTCGCTAGCGCCCCAAGAGACCCAGTACTTC. Amino acids: CASSSLAPQETQYF. The chain links TRBV7-7 to TRBJ2-5; tentatively, D is TRBD2 (6 bases). Per germline, CDR1 SSHAT and CDR2 FNYEAQ (reference sequence). The CDR3 length is 14 residues. The variable domain in full, completed from reference TRBV7-7 and TRBJ2-5, reads GAGVSQSPRYKVTKRGQDVTLRCDPISSHATLYWYQQALGQGPEFLTYFNYEAQPDKSGLPSDRFSAERPEGSISTLTIQRTEQRDSAMYRCASSSLAPQETQYFGPGTRLLVL.

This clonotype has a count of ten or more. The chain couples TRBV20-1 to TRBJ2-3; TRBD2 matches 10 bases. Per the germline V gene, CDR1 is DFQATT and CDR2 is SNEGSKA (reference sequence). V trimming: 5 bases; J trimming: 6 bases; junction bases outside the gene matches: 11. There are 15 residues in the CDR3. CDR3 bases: TGCAGTGCTCGCCTCTTAGCGGGGGGATTGGATACGCAGTATTTT. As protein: CSARLLAGGLDTQYF.

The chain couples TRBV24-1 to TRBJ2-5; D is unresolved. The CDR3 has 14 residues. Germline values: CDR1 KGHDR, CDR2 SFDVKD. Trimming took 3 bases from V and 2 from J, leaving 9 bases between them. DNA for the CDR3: TGTGCCACCAGTGATCCCGCCCCTCAAGAGACCCAGTACTTC. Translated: CATSDPAPQETQYF.

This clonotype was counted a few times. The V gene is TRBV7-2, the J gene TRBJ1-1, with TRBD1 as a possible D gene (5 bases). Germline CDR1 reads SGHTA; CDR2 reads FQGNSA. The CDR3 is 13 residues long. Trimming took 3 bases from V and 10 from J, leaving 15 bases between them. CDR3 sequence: CASSLARTPGAFF. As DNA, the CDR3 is TGTGCCAGCAGCTTGGCCAGGACACCAGGAGCTTTCTTT.

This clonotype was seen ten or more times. The CDR3 sequence: CASSLRMGNEQFF. Written as DNA, the CDR3 is TGTGCCAGCAGCCTACGGATGGGGAATGAGCAGTTCTTC. J is TRBJ2-1 and V is TRBV3-1, with D unresolved. The CDR3 runs 13 residues. CDR1 and CDR2 from the germline V gene are LGHDT and YNNKEL (reference sequence). Trimming removed 4 bases from V and 7 bases from J, with 11 bases in between.

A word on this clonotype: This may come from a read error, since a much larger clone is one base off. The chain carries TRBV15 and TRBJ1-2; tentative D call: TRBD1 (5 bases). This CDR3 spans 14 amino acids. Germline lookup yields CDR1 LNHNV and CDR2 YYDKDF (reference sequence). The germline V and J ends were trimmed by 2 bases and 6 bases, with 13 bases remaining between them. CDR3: CATSRHRDGDGYTF. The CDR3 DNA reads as TGTGCCACCAGCAGACACCGGGACGGGGATGGCTACACCTTC.

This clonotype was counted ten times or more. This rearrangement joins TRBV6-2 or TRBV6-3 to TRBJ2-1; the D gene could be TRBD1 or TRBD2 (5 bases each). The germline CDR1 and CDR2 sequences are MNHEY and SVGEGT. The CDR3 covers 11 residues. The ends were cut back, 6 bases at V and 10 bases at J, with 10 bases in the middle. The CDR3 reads CASRRGTEQFF. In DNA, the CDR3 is TGTGCCAGCAGGAGAGGGACGGAGCAGTTCTTC.

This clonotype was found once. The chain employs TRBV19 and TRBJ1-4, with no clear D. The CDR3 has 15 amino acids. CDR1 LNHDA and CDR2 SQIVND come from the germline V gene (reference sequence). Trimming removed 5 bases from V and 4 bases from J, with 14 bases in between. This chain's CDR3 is CASSLPAASNEKLFF. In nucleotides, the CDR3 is TGTGCCAGTAGTCTCCCCGCGGCAAGTAATGAAAAACTGTTTTTT.

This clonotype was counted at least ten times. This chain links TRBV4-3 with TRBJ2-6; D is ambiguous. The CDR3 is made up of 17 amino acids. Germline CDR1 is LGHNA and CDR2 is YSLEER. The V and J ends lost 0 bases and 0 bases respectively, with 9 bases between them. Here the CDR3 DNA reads TGCGCCAGCAGCCAAGATCGTGGGAACTCTGGGGCCAACGTCCTGACTTTC. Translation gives CASSQDRGNSGANVLTF.

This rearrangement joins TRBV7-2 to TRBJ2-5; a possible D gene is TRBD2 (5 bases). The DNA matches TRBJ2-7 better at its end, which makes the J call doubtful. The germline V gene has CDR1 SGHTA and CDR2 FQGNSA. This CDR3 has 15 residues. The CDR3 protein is CASSLVGGETYEQYF. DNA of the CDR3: TGTGCCAGCAGCTTAGTAGGAGGTGAAACCTACGAGCAGTACTTC.

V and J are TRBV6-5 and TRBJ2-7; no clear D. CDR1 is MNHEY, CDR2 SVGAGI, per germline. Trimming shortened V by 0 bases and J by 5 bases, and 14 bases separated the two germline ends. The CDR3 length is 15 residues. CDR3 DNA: TGTGCCAGCAGTTACTCTTGGGGAAGGATCGACGAGCAGTACTTC. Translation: CASSYSWGRIDEQYF.

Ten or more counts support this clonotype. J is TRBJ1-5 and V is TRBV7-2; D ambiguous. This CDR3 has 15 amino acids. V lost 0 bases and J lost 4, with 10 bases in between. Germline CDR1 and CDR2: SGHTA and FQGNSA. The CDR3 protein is CASSLAGVGNQPQHF. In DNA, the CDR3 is TGTGCCAGCAGCTTAGCCGGGGTGGGTAATCAGCCCCAGCATTTT.

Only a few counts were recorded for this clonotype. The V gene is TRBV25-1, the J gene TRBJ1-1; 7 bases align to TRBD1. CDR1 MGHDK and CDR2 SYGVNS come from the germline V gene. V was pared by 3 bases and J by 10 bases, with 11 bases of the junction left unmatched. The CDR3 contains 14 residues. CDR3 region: CASSEPDRAPGAFF. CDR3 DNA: TGTGCCAGCAGTGAGCCCGACAGGGCGCCTGGAGCTTTCTTT.

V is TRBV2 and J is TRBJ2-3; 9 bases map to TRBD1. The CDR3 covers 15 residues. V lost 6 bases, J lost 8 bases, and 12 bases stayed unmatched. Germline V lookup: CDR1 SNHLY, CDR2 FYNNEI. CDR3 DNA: TGTGCCAGCAGACTCCGGACAGGGGCGGCAGGTACGCAGTATTTT. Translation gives CASRLRTGAAGTQYF.

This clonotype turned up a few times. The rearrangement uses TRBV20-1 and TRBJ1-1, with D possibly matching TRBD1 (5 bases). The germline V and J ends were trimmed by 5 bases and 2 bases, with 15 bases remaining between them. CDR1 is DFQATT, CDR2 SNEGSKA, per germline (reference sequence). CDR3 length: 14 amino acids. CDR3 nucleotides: TGCAGTGCTTGCCGGGACTCCACAAACACTGAAGCTTTCTTT. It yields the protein CSACRDSTNTEAFF.

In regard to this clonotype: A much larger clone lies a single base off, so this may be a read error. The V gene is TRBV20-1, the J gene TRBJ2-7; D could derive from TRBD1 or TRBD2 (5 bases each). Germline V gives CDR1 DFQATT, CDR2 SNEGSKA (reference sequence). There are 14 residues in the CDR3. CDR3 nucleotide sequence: TGCAGTGCTAGAGGTTCAGGGAGCTCCGACGAGCAGTACTTC. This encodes CSARGSGSSDEQYF.